The 21 T cell receptor beta chains below were found in one sample sequenced in a study of T cell responses to AZD1222 COVID-19 vaccine. This table comes from immunoSEQ multiplex PCR, and its TCRdb copy is limited to in-frame clones, with some not included. The sample lists approximately 120,000 clones; approximately 85% were seen once. The sample was peripheral blood, taken 28 days after the second AZD1222 dose. The source is an adult who received the AZD1222 COVID-19 vaccine.

V gene TRBV29-1 combines with J gene TRBJ2-5; D unclear. The CDR3 extends over 12 amino acids. Germline loops: CDR1 SQVTM, CDR2 ANQGSEA. Deletions cut 4 bases from V and 2 bases from J, with 8 bases between. The CDR3 DNA sequence: TGCAGCGTTGGTATACCGCAAGAGACCCAGTACTTC. This translates into CSVGIPQETQYF.

This clone occurred a few times. The chain employs TRBV6-5 and TRBJ2-5, with TRBD1 matching over 7 bases. This CDR3 contains 15 residues. Germline-derived CDR1 and CDR2 are MNHEY and SVGAGI. Unmatched junction bases numbered 10, after V lost 2 bases and J lost 7 bases. The CDR3 bases are TGTGCCAGCAGTTACCCCGGGACAGCCGAGGGGACCCAGTACTTC. Translated, it gives CASSYPGTAEGTQYF.

CDR3 sequence: CASSILGGGAYEQYF. Here the CDR3 DNA reads TGTGCCAGTAGTATACTAGGCGGGGGGGCCTACGAGCAGTACTTC. This sequence joins TRBV19 and TRBJ2-7, with 9 bases aligning to TRBD2. Germline V lookup: CDR1 LNHDA, CDR2 SQIVND (reference sequence). V lost 2 bases and J lost 2; bases outside the gene matches: 4. The CDR3 loop spans 15 amino acids.

V gene TRBV5-8 combines with J gene TRBJ1-2; tentative D call: TRBD1 (5 bases). This CDR3 is 19 amino acids long. Germline V gene data show CDR1 as SGHTS and CDR2 as YDEGEE. The V and J ends lost 4 bases and 7 bases respectively, with 32 bases between them. The CDR3 loop reads CASSGIGRGTAGSPGGYTF. The CDR3 DNA follows: TGTGCCAGCAGCGGAATAGGTCGTGGGACGGCCGGTTCCCCGGGTGGCTACACCTTC.

The rearrangement joins TRBV27 to TRBJ1-6; D is perhaps TRBD1 (6 bases). The CDR3 extends over 14 amino acids. CDR1 MNHEY and CDR2 SMNVEV come from the germline V gene (reference sequence). The ends were cut back, 3 bases at V and 7 bases at J, with 10 bases in the middle. The CDR3 spells CASSLFDRNSPLHF. DNA for the CDR3: TGTGCCAGCAGTTTGTTTGACAGGAATTCACCCCTCCACTTT.

This clone showed up just a few times. The genes are TRBV28 and TRBJ2-7; D is possibly TRBD1 or TRBD2 (6 bases each). CDR1 is MDHEN and CDR2 is SYDVKM in the germline V gene. Trimming removed 7 bases at V and 4 bases at J, with 11 bases between. CDR3 size: 12 residues. CDR3: CASKGGTYEQYF. CDR3 DNA: TGTGCCAGCAAAGGGGGGACGTACGAGCAGTACTTC. Full variable domain (remainder filled in from reference TRBV28 and TRBJ2-7): DVKVTQSSRYLVKRTGEKVFLECVQDMDHENMFWYRQDPGLGLRLIYFSYDVKMKEKGDIPEGYSVSREKKERFSLILESASTNQTSMYLCASKGGTYEQYFGPGTRLTVT.

The genes are TRBV23-1 and TRBJ1-5; possibly TRBD1 for D (5 bases). TRBV23-1 is treated as an ORF (open reading frame) with a function not yet certain. The CDR3 is 12 amino acids. With 11 bases removed from V and 4 bases from J, the gap between germline ends came to 12 bases. CDR3 in amino acids: CASDGGNQPQHF. CDR3 bases: TGCGCCTCGGATGGGGGGAATCAGCCCCAGCATTTT.

The V gene is TRBV4-1, the J gene TRBJ1-2, with D uncertain. This CDR3 comprises 16 residues. V gave up 3 bases and J gave up 3 bases, with 17 bases separating them. The germline V gene has CDR1 MGHRA and CDR2 YSYEKL. Here the CDR3 reads CASSQGDGRADYGYTF. CDR3 nucleotides: TGCGCCAGCAGCCAGGGAGACGGACGGGCGGACTATGGCTACACCTTC.

The chain uses TRBV24-1 and TRBJ1-4; 10 bases align to TRBD1. This CDR3 is built from 17 residues. Looked up from germline, CDR1 is KGHDR and CDR2 is SFDVKD. V gave up 4 bases and J gave up 2 bases; unmatched junction bases: 6. CDR3 DNA sequence: TGTGCCACCAGTGACCCTGGGACAGGGGCTACTAATGAAAAACTGTTTTTT. Protein sequence: CATSDPGTGATNEKLFF.

The rearrangement joins TRBV6-4 to TRBJ1-6, with D perhaps TRBD1 (5 bases). V lost 3 bases to trimming and J lost 4 bases, with 19 bases between them. CDR1 and CDR2 from the germline V gene are MRHNA and SNTAGT. The CDR3 runs 18 residues. CDR3 sequence reads: CASSEFETLTAYNSPLHF. The CDR3 nucleotides read TGTGCCAGCAGTGAATTCGAAACCCTGACAGCGTATAATTCACCCCTCCACTTT.

This clone was seen a single time. The chain recombines TRBV7-2 with TRBJ2-7; TRBD2 agrees at 13 bases. After removal of 4 bases from V and 2 bases from J, the junction contained 8 bases not matched to a gene. In germline, CDR1 is SGHTA, CDR2 FQGNSA. This CDR3 has 17 residues. This CDR3 is CASSSPGLAGITYEQYF. The CDR3 DNA follows: TGTGCCAGCAGCTCACCGGGACTAGCGGGGATTACCTACGAGCAGTACTTC. Full variable domain (outside the CDR3, taken from reference TRBV7-2 and TRBJ2-7): GAGVSQSPSNKVTEKGKDVELRCDPISGHTALYWYRQSLGQGLEFLIYFQGNSAPDKSGLPSDRFSAERTGGSVSTLTIQRTQQEDSAVYLCASSSPGLAGITYEQYFGPGTRLTVT.

V is TRBV4-3 and J is TRBJ1-5; a weak D match, TRBD1 (5 bases). CDR1 is LGHNA, CDR2 YSLEER, per germline. The V gene lost 2 bases and the J gene lost 7 bases, with 9 bases spanning the gap. The CDR3 is 13 residues long. The CDR3 DNA sequence: TGCGCCAGCAGCCAATCGGGGGGACAGCCCCAGCATTTT. This translates into CASSQSGGQPQHF.

The V and J genes are TRBV4-3 and TRBJ2-1; D is unclear. The CDR3 totals 15 residues. Per germline, CDR1 LGHNA and CDR2 YSLEER. Trimming removed 2 bases at V and 5 bases at J, with 13 bases between. The CDR3 reads CASSQLGPRDNEQFF. In DNA, the CDR3 is TGCGCCAGCAGCCAACTCGGACCTCGGGACAATGAGCAGTTCTTC.

The chain carries TRBV4-2 and TRBJ2-3; 11 bases are shared with TRBD2. The CDR3 runs 16 residues. Germline CDR1 reads LGHNA; CDR2 reads YNFKEQ. V trimming: 1 base; J trimming: 2 bases; junction bases outside the gene matches: 2. This CDR3 is CASSQVAGGFTDTQYF. The CDR3 region has the DNA TGTGCCAGCAGCCAAGTAGCGGGGGGGTTCACAGATACGCAGTATTTT.

The chain joins TRBV7-9 to TRBJ1-1, with no clear D. The CDR3 is made up of 13 amino acids. Trimming removed 2 bases at V and 7 bases at J, with 11 bases between. CDR1 is SEHNR and CDR2 is FQNEAQ in the germline V gene (reference sequence). The CDR3 DNA is TGTGCCAGCAGCTTACTTGGGCGGAATGAAGCTTTCTTT. Amino acid sequence: CASSLLGRNEAFF.

This rearrangement joins TRBV7-2 to TRBJ2-1, with a weak D call TRBD1 (5 bases). The V gene's germline CDR1 is SGHTA and CDR2 FQGNSA. Trimming removed 3 bases at V and 7 bases at J, with 10 bases between. The length of the CDR3 is 13 residues. CDR3 bases: TGTGCCAGCAGCTTCCCTGCAGGGAATGAGCAGTTCTTC. This translates into CASSFPAGNEQFF.

The chain links TRBV5-1 to TRBJ2-7; 11 nucleotides agree with TRBD2. This CDR3 is 16 amino acids long. V dropped 0 bases and J dropped 3; count of bases not matched to a gene: 5. Germline-derived CDR1 and CDR2 are SGHRS and YFSETQ. The CDR3 loop is CASSLVASGGFYEQYF. CDR3 nucleotide sequence: TGCGCCAGCAGCTTGGTAGCTAGCGGGGGGTTCTACGAGCAGTACTTC.

This sequence joins TRBV2 and TRBJ1-1, with TRBD1 identical over 11 bases. This CDR3 is 15 amino acids long. Germline CDR1 SNHLY, CDR2 FYNNEI. The trim removed 5 bases at V and 5 bases at J, leaving 7 bases unmatched. The CDR3 nucleotides are TGTGCCAGCAGTTCGGGACAGGGGGGAACGACTGAAGCTTTCTTT. As protein: CASSSGQGGTTEAFF. The full variable domain, in which reference TRBV2 and TRBJ1-1 provide the parts outside the CDR3, is EPEVTQTPSHQVTQMGQEVILRCVPISNHLYFYWYRQILGQKVEFLVSFYNNEISEKSEIFDDQFSVERPDGSNFTLKIRSTKLEDSAMYFCASSSGQGGTTEAFFGQGTRLTVV.

This clone was seen a handful of times. The chain has TRBV2 and TRBJ1-2; no clear D. The CDR3 runs to 13 residues. Germline V gene data show CDR1 as SNHLY and CDR2 as FYNNEI. V gave up 0 bases and J gave up 6 bases, with 8 bases separating them. CDR3 sequence: CASSEAGRNGYTF. The DNA for the CDR3 is TGTGCCAGCAGTGAAGCAGGGAGAAATGGCTACACCTTC.

The chain couples TRBV5-1 to TRBJ2-3, with D tentatively TRBD1 (6 bases). Per the germline V gene, CDR1 is SGHRS and CDR2 is YFSETQ. The CDR3 is 14 residues long. Trimming took off 5 bases at V and 0 bases at J, with 10 bases between the two ends. The CDR3 reads CASRPGQSTDTQYF. CDR3 nucleotide sequence: TGCGCCAGCAGGCCAGGACAGAGCACAGATACGCAGTATTTT. Supplemented by reference TRBV5-1 and TRBJ2-3, the full variable domain reads KAGVTQTPRYLIKTRGQQVTLSCSPISGHRSVSWYQQTPGQGLQFLFEYFSETQRNKGNFPGRFSGRQFSNSRSEMNVSTLELGDSALYLCASRPGQSTDTQYFGPGTRLTVL.

This clone was seen just once. CDR3 sequence (DNA): TGCGCCAGCAGCTCGCGGGGGAGTAGCACAGATACGCAGTATTTT. This sequence encodes CASSSRGSSTDTQYF. V and J are TRBV5-1 and TRBJ2-3, with TRBD2 identical over 7 bases. Germline CDR1 is SGHRS and CDR2 is YFSETQ. The CDR3 sequence is 15 residues long. After removal of 3 bases from V and 0 bases from J, the junction contained 4 bases not matched to a gene.